Listed below are T cell receptor beta chains from one sample, sequenced in a study of control samples from healthy donors and cancer patients. The assay was immunoSEQ multiplex PCR, and TCRdb's table has in-frame clones only and misses some. The data show around 50,000 clones, with around 95% seen just once and 1.5% to 2% held by the top ten. Sequencing input: blood. The receptor set was obtained from a woman in her thirties in good health. Both conserved end residues are part of each CDR3. Each record gives: D gene, CDR3 length, J gene, V gene, clone size, CDR3 DNA, CDR3 protein. D genes are given only for firm matches. Size is stated for part of the rows, as once, few or many counts, or as a class when the clone is expanded.

NA	16	TRBJ2-1	TRBV29-1	NA	TGCAGCGTTGAGGCGGTTGCGGAGGGGCTCGACAATGAGCAGTTCTTC	CSVEAVAEGLDNEQFF
NA	13	TRBJ1-1	TRBV19	NA	TGTGCCAGTAGTCCTCAGACAGGCACTGAAGCTTTCTTT	CASSPQTGTEAFF
TRBD2	17	TRBJ2-7	TRBV4-2	NA	TGTGCCAGCAGCCAAGATCTCGGACTAGCGGGGGGCTACGAGCAGTACTTC	CASSQDLGLAGGYEQYF
NA	18	TRBJ2-7	TRBV21-1	once	TGTGCCAGCAGCAAAGTGTGGACAGGGGGCGCGATCGCTGGCGAGCAGTACTTC	CASSKVWTGGAIAGEQYF
NA	13	TRBJ2-7	TRBV28	NA	TGTGCCACACTCACCGGGAACTCCTACGAGCAGTACTTC	CATLTGNSYEQYF
TRBD2	16	TRBJ2-1	TRBV6-5	NA	TGTGCCAGCAGTTCCTTAGCGGGACTAACCTACAATGAGCAGTTCTTC	CASSSLAGLTYNEQFF
TRBD2	19	TRBJ2-3	TRBV27	NA	TGTGCCAGCAGTTTAGTTAGACTAGCGGGAGGGGGACCCACAGATACGCAGTATTTT	CASSLVRLAGGGPTDTQYF
NA	14	TRBJ2-2	TRBV6-5	NA	TGTGCCAGCAACCTCCGGGCGAACACCGGGGAGCTGTTTTTT	CASNLRANTGELFF
TRBD2	16	TRBJ2-5	TRBV5-1	NA	TGCGCCAGCAGCTTTACTAGCGGGGCAGCCAAGGAGACCCAGTACTTC	CASSFTSGAAKETQYF
NA	14	TRBJ2-3	TRBV4-1	NA	TGCGCCAGCAGCCAAGTGGGGGCATTAGATACGCAGTATTTT	CASSQVGALDTQYF
NA	15	TRBJ1-5	TRBV15	NA	TGTGCCACCAGCGAAACCGGGGTGATAAATCAGCCCCAGCATTTT	CATSETGVINQPQHF
NA	14	TRBJ2-7	TRBV24-1	NA	TGTGCCACCAGCGACCGGGCCCAAGCTGGAGAGCAGTACTTC	CATSDRAQAGEQYF
NA	13	TRBJ2-1	TRBV10-3	NA	TGTGCCGCCGGGACTCGATTAGTTAATGAGCAGTTCTTC	CAAGTRLVNEQFF
NA	15	TRBJ2-1	TRBV24-1	few	TGTGCCACCAGTGATTTGGGGGCGGACAGCAATGAGCAGTTCTTC	CATSDLGADSNEQFF
TRBD1	13	TRBJ2-7	TRBV6-1	NA	TGTGCCAGCAGTGAGAGGGGGCTCTACGAGCAGTACTTC	CASSERGLYEQYF
NA	13	TRBJ1-1	TRBV29-1	NA	TGCAGCGTTGGGCGCCAGGGGATCTCTGAAGCTTTCTTT	CSVGRQGISEAFF
TRBD2	16	TRBJ2-1	TRBV19	NA	TGTGCCAGTAGTATAACCCGATCGACTAGCGTCGATGAGCAGTTCTTC	CASSITRSTSVDEQFF
NA	17	TRBJ2-1	TRBV5-5	NA	TGTGCCAGCAGCCCTAGGACATTGCTTAGCTCCTACAATGAGCAGTTCTTC	CASSPRTLLSSYNEQFF
NA	15	TRBJ2-2	TRBV9	NA	TGTGCCAGCAGCGTAGGTTTTGGAGAAACCGGGGAGCTGTTTTTT	CASSVGFGETGELFF
TRBD1	15	TRBJ1-1	TRBV10-3	NA	TGTGCCATCAGTCGGGACAGGGGGCTCGACACTGAAGCTTTCTTT	CAISRDRGLDTEAFF
TRBD1	15	TRBJ1-1	TRBV9	NA	TGTGCCAGCAGCCCAACCGACAGGGAGACGTTTGAAGCTTTCTTT	CASSPTDRETFEAFF
NA	15	TRBJ1-5	TRBV6-5	NA	TGTGCCAGCATGATTTTACAGATGAGCAATCAGCCCCAGCATTTT	CASMILQMSNQPQHF
NA	15	TRBJ2-5	TRBV11-3	NA	TGTGCCAGCAGCTTCGTGGGAGAGGCGGGTGAGACCCAGTACTTC	CASSFVGEAGETQYF
NA	13	TRBJ1-2	TRBV21-1	NA	TGTGCCAGCAGCTTACAGGATTACTATGGCTACACCTTC	CASSLQDYYGYTF
NA	12	TRBJ2-5	TRBV10-3	once	TGTGCCATCAGTGACGGGCGAGAGACCCAGTACTTC	CAISDGRETQYF
TRBD1	15	TRBJ1-2	TRBV9	NA	TGTGCCAGCAGCCCCGGGACAGGGGCTGGCTATGGCTACACCTTC	CASSPGTGAGYGYTF
NA	14	TRBJ1-5	TRBV11-2	NA	TGTGCCAGCAGCCCCTCGGGCAGGAATCAGCCCCAGCATTTT	CASSPSGRNQPQHF
NA	16	TRBJ1-3	TRBV7-9	NA	TGTGCCAGCAGCCAATCGCGGGGCAGCTCTGGAAACACCATATATTTT	CASSQSRGSSGNTIYF
NA	15	TRBJ1-5	TRBV7-3	NA	TGTGCCAGCAGCGTCAGGTTTTATAGCAATCAGCCCCAGCATTTT	CASSVRFYSNQPQHF
NA	13	TRBJ2-7	TRBV5-6	once	TGTGCCAGCAGCTTGGCGGGAGTCTACGAGCAGTACTTC	CASSLAGVYEQYF
TRBD1	13	TRBJ1-1	TRBV25-1	NA	TGTGCCAGCAGCGGACAGGGGGAAATGAAAGCTTTCTTT	CASSGQGEMKAFF
NA	13	TRBJ2-7	TRBV28	NA	TGTGCCAGCAGTAGAGGACACTCCTACGAGCAGTACTTC	CASSRGHSYEQYF
NA	14	TRBJ2-3	TRBV7-2	NA	TGTGCCAGCAGCTTCGACCCTGGAGCAGATACGCAGTATTTT	CASSFDPGADTQYF
NA	11	TRBJ2-7	TRBV9	NA	TGTGCCAGCAGCCTACTCTACGAGCAGTACTTC	CASSLLYEQYF